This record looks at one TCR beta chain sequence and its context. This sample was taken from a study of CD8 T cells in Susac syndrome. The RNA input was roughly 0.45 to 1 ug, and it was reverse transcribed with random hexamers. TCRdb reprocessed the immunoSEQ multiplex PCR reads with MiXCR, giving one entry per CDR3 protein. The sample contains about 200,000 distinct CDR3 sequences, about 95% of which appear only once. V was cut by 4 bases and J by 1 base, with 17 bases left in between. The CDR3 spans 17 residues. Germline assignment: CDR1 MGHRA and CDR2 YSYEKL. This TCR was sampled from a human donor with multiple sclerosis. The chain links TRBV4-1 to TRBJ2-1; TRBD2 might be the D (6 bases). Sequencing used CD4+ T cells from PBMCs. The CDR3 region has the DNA TGCGCCAGCAGCCGAATGGCAACGGGAGTTTCCTACAATGAGCAGTTCTTC. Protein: CASSRMATGVSYNEQFF.